What follows are 3 T cell receptor beta chains derived from one specimen sequenced in a study of blood T cell repertoires in COVID-19. TCRdb's copy holds only in-frame clones and misses some; the assay was immunoSEQ multiplex PCR. This sample has fewer than 250,000 clones, with over 75% found just once. The specimen was peripheral blood. The receptors were sampled from a man in his forties or fifties with COVID-19, enrolled during active disease.

The table lists this clone with a count of one. The V and J genes are TRBV19 and TRBJ2-3, with a weak D call TRBD2 (5 bases). The germline gives CDR1 LNHDA, CDR2 SQIVND (reference sequence). Deletions cut 5 bases from V and 4 bases from J, with 16 bases between. The CDR3 contains 15 residues. CDR3 in amino acids: CASSRQEDDADTQYF. As DNA, the CDR3 is TGTGCCAGTAGTCGGCAGGAGGATGATGCAGATACGCAGTATTTT.

This chain uses TRBV7-3 with TRBJ2-5; 9 bases match TRBD1. Germline values: CDR1 SGHTA, CDR2 FQGTGA. V trimming: 1 base; J trimming: 2 bases; junction bases outside the gene matches: 14. This CDR3 is built from 19 residues. The CDR3 spells CASSLNPPGADRGQETQYF. CDR3 nucleotides: TGTGCCAGCAGCTTAAACCCACCTGGCGCGGACAGGGGACAAGAGACCCAGTACTTC.

This rearrangement joins TRBV2 to TRBJ2-1; D possibly corresponds to TRBD1 (5 bases). V was shortened by 8 bases and J by 5 bases, with 13 bases between the two germline ends. This CDR3 region has 13 residues. Germline V gene sequence: CDR1 SNHLY, CDR2 FYNNEI. This CDR3 is CASDAPGNNEQFF. The DNA for the CDR3 is TGTGCCAGCGACGCTCCAGGGAACAATGAGCAGTTCTTC.